This T cell receptor beta chain stems from a study of cytomegalovirus exposure and HLA in healthy donors. Notes on the study in general: A list of roughly 160 TCR beta chains associated with cytomegalovirus was given.

60 Vbeta and 13 Jbeta primers were used in PCR. Libraries were prepared by immunoSEQ multiplex PCR; TCRdb keeps only in-frame clonotypes and omits some of them. The table has approximately 160,000 clones, roughly 75% seen once. The CDR3 is 16 amino acids. The J segment lost 0 bases and the V segment lost 0 bases, leaving 3 bases of the junction unmatched. The germline V gene encodes CDR1 SGHVS and CDR2 FQNEAQ. About this clone: Its antigen is unknown.

This sequence originates from a male donor in good health and CMV-seronegative. The chain couples TRBV7-8 to TRBJ2-7, with 9 bases that match TRBD2. The sequencing sample was made of PBMCs. CDR3 amino acids: CASSLAGGGGSYEQYF. The CDR3 nucleotides read TGTGCCAGCAGCTTAGCGGGCGGGGGGGGCTCCTACGAGCAGTACTTC.